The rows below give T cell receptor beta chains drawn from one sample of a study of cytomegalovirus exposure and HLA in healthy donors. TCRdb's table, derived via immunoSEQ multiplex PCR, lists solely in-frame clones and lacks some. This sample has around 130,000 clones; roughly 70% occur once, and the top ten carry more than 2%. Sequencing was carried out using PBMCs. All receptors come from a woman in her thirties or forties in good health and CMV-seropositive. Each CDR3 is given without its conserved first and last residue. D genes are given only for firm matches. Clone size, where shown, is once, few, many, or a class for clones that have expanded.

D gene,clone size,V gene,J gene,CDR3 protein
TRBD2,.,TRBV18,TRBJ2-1,ASSHGTSGTNEQF
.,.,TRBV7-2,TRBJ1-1,ASSLRDTSTEAF
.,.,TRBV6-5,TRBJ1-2,ASSPDRLYGYT
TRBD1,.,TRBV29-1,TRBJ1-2,SVVGTGRGYT
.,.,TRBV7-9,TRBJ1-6,SSSPPGGVGNSPLH
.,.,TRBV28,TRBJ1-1,ASSLSAGLNTEAF
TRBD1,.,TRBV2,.,ASRRDRGEAYEQY
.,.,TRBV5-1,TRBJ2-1,ASSFQGSYNEQF
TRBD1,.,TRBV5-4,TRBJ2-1,ASSPRGRLV
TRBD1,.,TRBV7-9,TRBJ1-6,ASSVRDRDNSPLH
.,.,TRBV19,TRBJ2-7,ATSEPSGVSSYEQY
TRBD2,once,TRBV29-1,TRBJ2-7,SVESGSFPYEQY
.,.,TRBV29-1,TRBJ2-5,SVEGGAETQY
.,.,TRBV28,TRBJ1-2,ASSLTAGFNYGYT
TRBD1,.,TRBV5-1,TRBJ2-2,ASSLARTGGDTGELF
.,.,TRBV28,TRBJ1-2,ASSLGAGSDYGYT
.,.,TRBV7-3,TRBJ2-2,ASSPQLNTGELF
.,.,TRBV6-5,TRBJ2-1,ASRKNRDSYNEQF
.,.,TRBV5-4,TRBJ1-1,ASSYHAQNTEAF
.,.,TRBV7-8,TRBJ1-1,ASSLPGGSTEAF
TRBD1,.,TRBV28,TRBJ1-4,ASSLGGTANEKLF
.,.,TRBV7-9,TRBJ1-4,SSSSENSATNEKLF
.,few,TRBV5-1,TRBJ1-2,ASSLAGDFGYT